These 32 T cell receptor beta chains originate from one sample sequenced in a study of blood T cell repertoires in COVID-19. Method: immunoSEQ multiplex PCR; TCRdb's copy keeps in-frame clones and lacks some. The sample records approximately 270,000 clones, over 75% being singletons. Sequencing was carried out using PBMCs or T cells enriched from blood (not recorded which). The source is a man in his forties who had recovered from COVID-19.

The V and J genes are TRBV5-1 and TRBJ2-1; D unclear. V lost 0 bases and J lost 5, with 6 bases in between. The CDR3 loop spans 13 amino acids. Germline values: CDR1 SGHRS, CDR2 YFSETQ. CDR3 region: CASSLGPDNEQFF. CDR3 nucleotide sequence: TGCGCCAGCAGCTTGGGTCCCGACAATGAGCAGTTCTTC.

Turning to this clone: The junction departs from the called germline gene at one end, perhaps through a read error. The J gene is TRBJ2-7, the V gene TRBV19; 7 bases fit TRBD2. This CDR3 comprises 16 residues. Germline CDR1 reads LNHDA; CDR2 reads SQIVND (reference sequence). The CDR3 sequence: CASTPGGVSRSYEQCF. CDR3 nucleotide sequence: TGTGCCAGTACCCCTGGGGGGGTCAGTCGGTCCTACGAGCAGTGCTTC.

J is TRBJ2-1 and V is TRBV11-2; possible D gene TRBD2, 6 bases. The germline V gene has CDR1 SGHAT and CDR2 FQNNGV. V shed 3 bases and J shed 12 bases, with 6 bases lying between them. The length of the CDR3 is 10 residues. The CDR3 here is CASSLGGQFF. CDR3 nucleotides: TGTGCCAGCAGCTTGGGGGGGCAGTTCTTC.

This rearrangement joins TRBV5-5 to TRBJ1-2; 8 bases agree with TRBD1. Unmatched junction bases numbered 9, after V lost 4 bases and J lost 7 bases. This CDR3 region has 14 residues. Per the germline V gene, CDR1 is SGHKS and CDR2 is YYEKEE (reference sequence). The CDR3 is CASSRETGVFGYTF. The CDR3 nucleotides are TGTGCCAGCAGCCGGGAGACAGGGGTTTTTGGCTACACCTTC. Supplemented by reference TRBV5-5 and TRBJ1-2, the full variable domain reads DAGVTQSPTHLIKTRGQQVTLRCSPISGHKSVSWYQQVLGQGPQFIFQYYEKEERGRGNFPDRFSARQFPNYSSELNVNALLLGDSALYLCASSRETGVFGYTFGSGTRLTVV.

The CDR3 bases are TGTGCCAGCACCTCTAGCGGGGAAGAGACCCAGTACTTC. This gives the protein CASTSSGEETQYF. The gene calls are TRBV9 and TRBJ2-5; 9 nucleotides line up with TRBD2. The trim removed 6 bases at V and 3 bases at J, leaving 3 bases unmatched. Germline V lookup: CDR1 SGDLS, CDR2 YYNGEE. The CDR3 totals 13 residues.

The chain recombines TRBV27 with TRBJ2-1; TRBD2 aligns across 8 bases. V dropped 4 bases and J dropped 0; count of bases not matched to a gene: 2. CDR3 length: 15 amino acids. Per germline, CDR1 MNHEY and CDR2 SMNVEV (reference sequence). CDR3 protein: CASSYGTSSYNEQFF. The CDR3 DNA sequence: TGTGCCAGCAGTTACGGGACTAGCTCCTACAATGAGCAGTTCTTC.

The J gene is TRBJ2-1, the V gene TRBV11-2, with a tentative D call TRBD1 (6 bases). The CDR3 spans 14 residues. CDR1 and CDR2 from the germline V gene are SGHAT and FQNNGV. Trimming stripped 5 bases from V and 8 bases from J, with 16 bases between. CDR3 protein: CASSRAAGVDEQFF. In DNA form, the CDR3 reads TGTGCCAGCAGCCGTGCGGCAGGGGTCGATGAGCAGTTCTTC. The whole variable domain, remainder taken from reference TRBV11-2 and TRBJ2-1, is EAGVAQSPRYKIIEKRQSVAFWCNPISGHATLYWYQQILGQGPKLLIQFQNNGVVDDSQLPKDRFSAERLKGVDSTLKIQPAKLEDSAVYLCASSRAAGVDEQFFGPGTRLTVL.

The chain couples TRBV4-2 to TRBJ1-2; D unclear. Germline CDR1 reads LGHNA; CDR2 reads YNFKEQ. This CDR3 has 16 residues. The V gene lost 1 base and the J gene lost 2 bases, with 14 bases spanning the gap. Written as DNA, the CDR3 is TGTGCCAGCAGCCAAGGGGTCCAAGAGGTAAACTATGGCTACACCTTC. It encodes CASSQGVQEVNYGYTF.

The CDR3 here is CASSGGRLGGEQYF. The CDR3 DNA reads as TGTGCCAGCAGCGGCGGGAGGCTGGGGGGCGAGCAGTACTTC. The chain has TRBV7-8 and TRBJ2-7; 8 bases match TRBD2. J gave up 6 bases and V 5 bases, and 9 bases lay outside the gene matches. The germline CDR1 and CDR2 sequences are SGHVS and FQNEAQ. This CDR3 spans 14 amino acids.

The J gene is TRBJ2-1, the V gene TRBV2; 10 bases match TRBD2. The V gene end was trimmed by 6 bases and the J gene end by 15 bases; junction bases not matched to a gene: 14. The CDR3 is 14 residues long. From germline, CDR1 is SNHLY and CDR2 FYNNEI. The chain's CDR3 is CASRSLGGLAGVFF. CDR3 in DNA: TGTGCCAGCAGGTCCCTGGGGGGGCTAGCGGGGGTGTTCTTC.

This rearrangement joins TRBV1 to TRBJ2-7; the DNA was not compared with TRBD1, the D call given in the table. TRBV1 is designated a pseudogene. CDR3 length: 17 residues. CDR3 nucleotide sequence: TGCACCAGCAGCCAAGACACAGGGGCTCTTAGCTCCTACGAGCAGTACTTC. It encodes CTSSQDTGALSSYEQYF.

The CDR3: CASSPQSRLESSGNTIYF. Written as DNA, the CDR3 is TGTGCCAGCAGCCCTCAAAGTCGCCTTGAGAGCTCTGGAAACACCATATATTTT. This chain joins TRBV7-2 and TRBJ1-3, with D uncertain. There are 18 residues in the CDR3. The germline V and J ends were trimmed by 5 bases and 0 bases, with 20 bases remaining between them. Germline V gives CDR1 SGHTA, CDR2 FQGNSA. Filled out from reference TRBV7-2 and TRBJ1-3, the complete variable domain reads GAGVSQSPSNKVTEKGKDVELRCDPISGHTALYWYRQSLGQGLEFLIYFQGNSAPDKSGLPSDRFSAERTGGSVSTLTIQRTQQEDSAVYLCASSPQSRLESSGNTIYFGEGSWLTVV.

The DNA of the CDR3 is TGTGCCAGCAGCCCCTCGACAGGTGCGAGCGGAAACACCATATATTTT. Translation gives CASSPSTGASGNTIYF. The chain links TRBV7-6 to TRBJ1-3, with a possible D match to TRBD1 (6 bases). There are 16 residues in the CDR3. Germline assignment: CDR1 SGHVS and CDR2 FNYEAQ. Trimming took off 5 bases at V and 4 bases at J, with 18 bases between the two ends. Combining the CDR3 with reference TRBV7-6 and TRBJ1-3 gives the whole variable domain GAGVSQSPRYKVTKRGQDVALRCDPISGHVSLYWYRQALGQGPEFLTYFNYEAQQDKSGLPNDRFSAERPEGSISTLTIQRTEQRDSAMYRCASSPSTGASGNTIYFGEGSWLTVV.

This chain connects TRBV10-3 to TRBJ1-1, with TRBD1 matching 11 bases. The CDR3 has 17 amino acids. CDR1 and CDR2 (germline): ENHRY, SYGVKD. V shed 4 bases and J 4 bases; nucleotides not matched to a gene: 11. The CDR3 bases are TGTGCCATCAGTGGGGCTTCCGGGACAGGGGGAAGCACTGAAGCTTTCTTT. As protein: CAISGASGTGGSTEAFF.

The chain uses TRBV24-1 and TRBJ1-5, with D possibly matching TRBD1 (5 bases). Germline V CDR1 and CDR2: KGHDR, SFDVKD. Between the trimmed V and J ends, which lost 2 bases and 1 base, there was a span of 11 bases. CDR3 length: 16 amino acids. This chain's CDR3 is CATSDSGRSSNQPQHF. For the CDR3, the DNA is TGTGCCACCAGTGATTCAGGGAGGTCGAGCAATCAGCCCCAGCATTTT.

The chain recombines TRBV11-3 with TRBJ2-2; 7 positions match TRBD2. The V and J ends lost 3 bases and 6 bases, in that order; junction bases with no gene match: 4. The CDR3 length is 14 residues. Germline V gene sequence: CDR1 SGHNT, CDR2 YENEEA. This CDR3 is CASSFQGGPGELFF. CDR3 sequence (DNA): TGTGCCAGCAGCTTTCAGGGAGGGCCCGGGGAGCTGTTTTTT.

V and J are TRBV4-2 and TRBJ2-7; 9 nucleotides align to TRBD1. The CDR3 has 17 residues. Per germline, CDR1 LGHNA and CDR2 YNFKEQ. J lost 2 bases, V lost 4 bases, and 12 bases had no gene match. Written as DNA, the CDR3 is TGTGCCAGCAGCCCCTTTTTCGGACAGGGGACAACCTACGAGCAGTACTTC. Amino acid sequence: CASSPFFGQGTTYEQYF.

The chain joins TRBV4-2 to TRBJ2-2; D is ambiguous. V was pared by 1 base and J by 0 bases, with 9 bases between. This CDR3 comprises 16 residues. Germline V gives CDR1 LGHNA, CDR2 YNFKEQ. The CDR3: CASSQGYSTNTGELFF. The CDR3 coding sequence is TGTGCCAGCAGCCAAGGCTACTCTACGAACACCGGGGAGCTGTTTTTT.

The chain is built from TRBV30 and TRBJ1-2; 11 nucleotides align to TRBD1. The CDR3 is 15 amino acids. With V trimmed by 3 bases and J by 9 bases, 12 bases remained unmatched. In germline, CDR1 is GTSNPN, CDR2 SVGIG (reference sequence). The CDR3 is CAWSEGTGGSGSYTF. The CDR3 nucleotides read TGTGCCTGGAGCGAGGGGACAGGGGGTTCGGGGAGCTACACCTTC.

The chain links TRBV27 to TRBJ1-2, with D possibly matching TRBD1 (5 bases). The CDR3 extends over 15 amino acids. V was trimmed by 0 bases and J by 6 bases, leaving 14 bases between them. Germline V gives CDR1 MNHEY, CDR2 SMNVEV (reference sequence). The CDR3 DNA reads TGTGCCAGCAGTTTATCCCAGGGAGGTAGGGATGGCTACACCTTC. This gives the protein CASSLSQGGRDGYTF.

The chain carries TRBV4-3 and TRBJ1-1; perhaps TRBD1 as D (6 bases). Germline values: CDR1 LGHNA, CDR2 YSLEER. This CDR3 contains 13 residues. V was clipped by 3 bases and J by 7 bases, with 12 bases between them. The CDR3 bases are TGCGCCAGCAGCCACCAGGGGCGGAGTGAAGCTTTCTTT. It yields the protein CASSHQGRSEAFF.

The chain recombines TRBV19 with TRBJ2-1; 11 nucleotides align to TRBD2. In germline, CDR1 is LNHDA, CDR2 SQIVND (reference sequence). The CDR3 spans 15 residues. The V gene end was trimmed by 2 bases and the J gene end by 6 bases; junction bases not matched to a gene: 3. CDR3: CASSILAGGLNEQFF. The CDR3 nucleotides read TGTGCCAGTAGTATACTAGCGGGAGGTCTCAATGAGCAGTTCTTC.

J is TRBJ2-3 and V is TRBV24-1; 14 bases align to TRBD2. The CDR3 spans 17 residues. J gave up 3 bases and V 5 bases, and 6 bases lay outside the gene matches. Per the germline V gene, CDR1 is KGHDR and CDR2 is SFDVKD. CDR3 in DNA: TGTGCCACCAGTGGGGGGACTAGCGGGAGTTCGACAGATACGCAGTATTTT. It codes for CATSGGTSGSSTDTQYF.

This chain links TRBV30 with TRBJ1-4; possibly TRBD1 for D (5 bases). Germline V gives CDR1 GTSNPN, CDR2 SVGIG (reference sequence). V was clipped by 2 bases and J by 7 bases, with 11 bases between them. This CDR3 has 13 residues. For the CDR3, the DNA is TGTGCCTGGAGTTCCGGGGGGACTGAAAAACTGTTTTTT. Amino acids: CAWSSGGTEKLFF.

The chain uses TRBV18 and TRBJ2-1, with 10 bases fitting TRBD2. Unmatched junction bases numbered 12, after V lost 6 bases and J lost 4 bases. Per germline, CDR1 KGHSH and CDR2 LQKENI. The CDR3 is made up of 17 amino acids. CDR3 DNA: TGTGCCAGCTCCCGCACCTTAACTAGCGGGGATTACAATGAGCAGTTCTTC. Residues: CASSRTLTSGDYNEQFF.

This clone has a single count. CDR3 sequence: CSVDPGGLGDTIYF. Here the CDR3 DNA reads TGCAGCGTTGACCCAGGAGGGTTAGGGGACACCATATATTTT. This chain links TRBV29-1 with TRBJ1-3; D is possibly TRBD1 (5 bases). Per germline, CDR1 SQVTM and CDR2 ANQGSEA. The CDR3 contains 14 residues. Trimming cost V 3 bases and J 8 bases, with 17 bases left between them.

J is TRBJ2-4 and V is TRBV21-1; the table's D call of TRBD2 was not tested on the DNA. TRBV21-1 is annotated as a pseudogene. This CDR3 is built from 18 residues. CDR3 bases: TGTGCCAGCAGCAAAGACTTGCGGGAGGGCCTAGCCAAAAACATTCAGTACTTC. It translates to CASSKDLREGLAKNIQYF.

V usage is TRBV6-4 and J usage is TRBJ1-1; 9 nucleotides agree with TRBD1. The ends lost 8 bases at V and 1 base at J; junction bases unmatched: 5. Looked up from germline, CDR1 is MRHNA and CDR2 is SNTAGT. This CDR3 is 14 amino acids long. In nucleotides, the CDR3 is TGTGCCAGCCCCCGGGACAGGGAGAACACTGAAGCTTTCTTT. Amino acid sequence: CASPRDRENTEAFF.

The chain couples TRBV3-1 (or the pseudogene TRBV3-2) to TRBJ2-6; D gene uncertain. This CDR3 has 15 amino acids. CDR1 and CDR2 from the germline V gene are LGHDT and YNNKEL (reference sequence). V lost 9 bases, J lost 0 bases, and 12 bases lay in between. CDR3 residues: CASATLFSGANVLTF. The CDR3 DNA reads TGTGCCAGTGCTACCCTGTTCTCTGGGGCCAACGTCCTGACTTTC.

The V and J genes are TRBV30 and TRBJ1-3, with D tentatively TRBD1 (6 bases). The germline gives CDR1 GTSNPN, CDR2 SVGIG (reference sequence). V lost 2 bases to trimming and J lost 2 bases, with 7 bases between them. This CDR3 spans 13 amino acids. The chain's CDR3 is CAWSRTAGNTIYF. CDR3 DNA: TGTGCCTGGAGTAGGACAGCTGGAAACACCATATATTTT.

The V and J genes are TRBV28 and TRBJ1-1; D may be TRBD1 (6 bases). The CDR3 totals 16 residues. Germline assignment: CDR1 MDHEN and CDR2 SYDVKM. Deletions cut 2 bases from V and 0 bases from J, with 13 bases between. In DNA, the CDR3 is TGTGCCAGCAGTTTACCTACAGGGAATATGAACACTGAAGCTTTCTTT. It specifies CASSLPTGNMNTEAFF.

This clone was seen a single time. This chain uses TRBV19 with TRBJ2-2; 10 nucleotides line up with TRBD1. CDR1 is LNHDA, CDR2 SQIVND, per germline (reference sequence). V dropped 0 bases and J dropped 3; count of bases not matched to a gene: 16. CDR3 length: 21 residues. CDR3 loop: CASSIDLSRTGGLVDTGELFF. The DNA of the CDR3 is TGTGCCAGTAGTATAGATCTTTCCCGGACAGGGGGTCTGGTGGACACCGGGGAGCTGTTTTTT.